This is a list of T cell receptor beta chains from one sample in a study of control samples from healthy donors and cancer patients. Some clones are missing from TCRdb's copy, which holds only in-frame ones; the method was immunoSEQ multiplex PCR. Among 400,000 to 450,000 clones listed, over 75% were seen once. The source material was PBMCs. The receptors come from a man aged 35-49 years with head and neck cancer. CDR3s include the opening cysteine and the closing phenylalanine or tryptophan. D genes are given only for firm matches. Only part of the rows carry a size: once, few, many, or a class if the clone is expanded.

clone size	V gene	D gene	J gene	CDR3 protein	CDR3 DNA
.	TRBV3-1/TRBV3-2	.	TRBJ2-2	CANSPFSGWGTGELFF	TGTGCCAACAGCCCTTTTAGTGGGTGGGGCACCGGGGAGCTGTTTTTT
.	TRBV7-9	.	TRBJ2-7	CASSLHGTYEQYF	TGTGCCAGCAGCTTACACGGGACCTACGAGCAGTACTTC
.	TRBV24-1	TRBD2	TRBJ2-3	CATSDLAVAGAVTDTQYF	TGTGCCACCAGTGACCTTGCCGTAGCGGGGGCCGTCACAGATACGCAGTATTTT
.	TRBV2	TRBD2	TRBJ2-3	CASRRLAGSTDTQYF	TGTGCCAGCAGAAGACTAGCGGGTAGCACAGATACGCAGTATTTT
.	TRBV7-2	TRBD1	TRBJ1-5	CVSSGQGESNQPQHF	TGTGTCAGCAGCGGACAGGGGGAGAGCAATCAGCCCCAGCATTTT
.	TRBV21-1	.	TRBJ1-3	CASNRPDRGHVNGNTIYF	TGTGCCAGCAACCGCCCGGACAGGGGGCATGTAAATGGAAACACCATATATTTT
.	TRBV9	.	TRBJ1-2	CASSITDTNYGYTF	TGTGCCAGCAGCATAACGGACACGAACTATGGCTACACCTTC
.	TRBV5-5	TRBD1	TRBJ2-3	CASSRGQGLTDTQYF	TGTGCCAGCAGCCGGGGACAGGGTCTCACAGATACGCAGTATTTT
.	TRBV28	TRBD1	TRBJ2-2	CASSPGGAHTGELFF	TGTGCCAGCAGTCCAGGGGGCGCACACACCGGGGAGCTGTTTTTT
.	TRBV18	TRBD2	TRBJ2-1	CASSPPSSGSDEQFF	TGTGCCAGCTCACCACCGTCTAGCGGGAGTGATGAGCAGTTCTTC
.	TRBV10-3	.	TRBJ2-3	CAISQSLGGGITDTQYF	TGTGCCATCAGCCAGTCACTCGGTGGTGGGATCACAGATACGCAGTATTTT
.	TRBV19	.	TRBJ2-3	CASARAEGESTDTQYF	TGTGCCAGTGCTAGGGCGGAGGGCGAGAGCACAGATACGCAGTATTTT
once	TRBV9	TRBD2	TRBJ2-1	CASSPRTSGNYNEQFF	TGTGCCAGCAGCCCTCGGACTAGCGGGAACTACAATGAGCAGTTCTTC
.	TRBV28	.	TRBJ1-4	CASSFPYRATNEKLFF	TGTGCCAGCAGTTTCCCCTACAGGGCCACTAATGAAAAACTGTTTTTT